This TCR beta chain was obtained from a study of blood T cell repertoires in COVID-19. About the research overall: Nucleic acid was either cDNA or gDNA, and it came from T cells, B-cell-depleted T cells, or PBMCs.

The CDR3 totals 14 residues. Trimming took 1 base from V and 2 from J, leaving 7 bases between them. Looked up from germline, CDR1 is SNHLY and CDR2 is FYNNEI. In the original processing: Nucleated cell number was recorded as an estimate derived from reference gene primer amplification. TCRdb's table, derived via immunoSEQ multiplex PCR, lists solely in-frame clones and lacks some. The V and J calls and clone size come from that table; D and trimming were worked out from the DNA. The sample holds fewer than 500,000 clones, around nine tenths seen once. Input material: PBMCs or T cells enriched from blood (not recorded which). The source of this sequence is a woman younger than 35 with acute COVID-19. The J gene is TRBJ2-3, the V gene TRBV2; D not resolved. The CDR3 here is CASSEGANTDTQYF. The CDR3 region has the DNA TGTGCCAGCAGTGAAGGAGCAAACACAGATACGCAGTATTTT.